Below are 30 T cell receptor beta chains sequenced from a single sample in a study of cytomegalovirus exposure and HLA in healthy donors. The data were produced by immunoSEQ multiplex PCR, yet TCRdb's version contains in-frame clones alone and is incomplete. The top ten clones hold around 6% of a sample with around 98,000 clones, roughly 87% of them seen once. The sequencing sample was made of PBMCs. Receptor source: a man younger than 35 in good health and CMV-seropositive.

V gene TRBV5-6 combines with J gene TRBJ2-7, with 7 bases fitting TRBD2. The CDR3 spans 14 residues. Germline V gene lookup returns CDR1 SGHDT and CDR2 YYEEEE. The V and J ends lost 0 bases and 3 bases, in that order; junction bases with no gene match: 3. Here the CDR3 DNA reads TGTGCCAGCAGCTTGGCAGCGGGGTTCTACGAGCAGTACTTC. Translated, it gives CASSLAAGFYEQYF.

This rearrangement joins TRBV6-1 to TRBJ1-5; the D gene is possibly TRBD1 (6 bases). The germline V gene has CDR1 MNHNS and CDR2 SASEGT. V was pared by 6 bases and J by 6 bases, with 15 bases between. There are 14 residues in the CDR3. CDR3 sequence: CASSGTGSSQPQHF. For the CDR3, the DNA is TGTGCCAGCAGCGGAACAGGGTCAAGTCAGCCCCAGCATTTT.

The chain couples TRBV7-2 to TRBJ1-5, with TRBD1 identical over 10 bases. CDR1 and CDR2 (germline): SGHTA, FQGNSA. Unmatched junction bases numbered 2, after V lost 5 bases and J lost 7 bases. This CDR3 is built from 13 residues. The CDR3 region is CASSRQGAQPQHF. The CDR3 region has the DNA TGTGCCAGCAGCCGACAGGGGGCCCAGCCCCAGCATTTT.

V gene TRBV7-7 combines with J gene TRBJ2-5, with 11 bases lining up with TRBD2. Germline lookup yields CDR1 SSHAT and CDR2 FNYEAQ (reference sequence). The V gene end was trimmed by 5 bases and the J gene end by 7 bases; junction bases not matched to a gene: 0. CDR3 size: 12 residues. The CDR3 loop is CASSGTSGTQYF. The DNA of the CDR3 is TGTGCCAGCAGCGGGACTAGCGGGACCCAGTACTTC.

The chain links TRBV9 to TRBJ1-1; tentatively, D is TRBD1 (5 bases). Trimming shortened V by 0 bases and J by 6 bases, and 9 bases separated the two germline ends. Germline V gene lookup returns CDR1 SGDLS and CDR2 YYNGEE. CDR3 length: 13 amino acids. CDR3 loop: CASSVGGRAEAFF. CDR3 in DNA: TGTGCCAGCAGCGTAGGGGGCAGGGCTGAAGCTTTCTTT. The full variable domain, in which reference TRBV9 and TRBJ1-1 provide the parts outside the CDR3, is DSGVTQTPKHLITATGQRVTLRCSPRSGDLSVYWYQQSLDQGLQFLIQYYNGEERAKGNILERFSAQQFPDLHSELNLSSLELGDSALYFCASSVGGRAEAFFGQGTRLTVV.

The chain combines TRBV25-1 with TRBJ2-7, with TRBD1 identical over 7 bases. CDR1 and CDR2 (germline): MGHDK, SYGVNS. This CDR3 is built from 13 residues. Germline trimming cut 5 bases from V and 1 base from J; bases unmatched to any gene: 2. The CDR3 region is CASSRQGSYEQYF. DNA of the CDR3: TGTGCCAGCAGTAGACAGGGATCCTACGAGCAGTACTTC.

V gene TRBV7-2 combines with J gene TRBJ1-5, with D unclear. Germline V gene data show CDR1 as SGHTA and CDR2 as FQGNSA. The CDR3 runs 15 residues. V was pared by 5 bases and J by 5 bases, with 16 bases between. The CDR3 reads CASSEGVSLYQPQHF. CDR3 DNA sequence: TGTGCCAGCAGCGAGGGTGTGTCCCTTTATCAGCCCCAGCATTTT.

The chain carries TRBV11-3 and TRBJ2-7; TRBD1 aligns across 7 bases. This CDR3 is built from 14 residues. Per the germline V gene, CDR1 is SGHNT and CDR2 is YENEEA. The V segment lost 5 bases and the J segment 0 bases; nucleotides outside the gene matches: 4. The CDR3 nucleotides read TGTGCCAGCAGCGCAGGACAGGTCTCCTACGAGCAGTACTTC. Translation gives CASSAGQVSYEQYF.

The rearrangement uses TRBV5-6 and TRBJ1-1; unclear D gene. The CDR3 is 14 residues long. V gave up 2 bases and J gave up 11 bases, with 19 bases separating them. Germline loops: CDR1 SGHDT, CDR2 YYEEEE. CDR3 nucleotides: TGTGCCAGCAGCTTTGGGGTTGGAGGGTTCGTGGCTTTCTTT. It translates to CASSFGVGGFVAFF.

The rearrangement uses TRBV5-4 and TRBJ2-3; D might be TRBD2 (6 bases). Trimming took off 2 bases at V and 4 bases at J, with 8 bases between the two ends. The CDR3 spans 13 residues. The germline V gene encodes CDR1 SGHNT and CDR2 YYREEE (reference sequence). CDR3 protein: CASSFSGADTQYF. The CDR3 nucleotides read TGTGCCAGCAGCTTTTCGGGAGCAGATACGCAGTATTTT.

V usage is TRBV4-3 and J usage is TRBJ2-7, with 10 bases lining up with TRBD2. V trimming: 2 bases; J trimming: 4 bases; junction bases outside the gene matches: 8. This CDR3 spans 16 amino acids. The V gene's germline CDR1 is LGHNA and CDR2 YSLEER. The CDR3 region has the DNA TGCGCCAGCAGCCAATTGGCGCTAGCGGGAGTTTACGAGCAGTACTTC. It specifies CASSQLALAGVYEQYF.

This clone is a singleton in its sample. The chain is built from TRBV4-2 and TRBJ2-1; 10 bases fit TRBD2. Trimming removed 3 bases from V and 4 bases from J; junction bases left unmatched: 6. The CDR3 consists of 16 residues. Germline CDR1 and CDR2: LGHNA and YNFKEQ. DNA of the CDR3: TGTGCCAGCAGCCAGGGTCTAGCGGGGGAGTACAATGAGCAGTTCTTC. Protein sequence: CASSQGLAGEYNEQFF.

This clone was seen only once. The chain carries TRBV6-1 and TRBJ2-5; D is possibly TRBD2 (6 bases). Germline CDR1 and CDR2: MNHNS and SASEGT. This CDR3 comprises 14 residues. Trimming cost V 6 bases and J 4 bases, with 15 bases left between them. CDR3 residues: CASRARQGGETQYF. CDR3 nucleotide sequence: TGTGCCAGCAGGGCACGCCAGGGAGGAGAGACCCAGTACTTC.

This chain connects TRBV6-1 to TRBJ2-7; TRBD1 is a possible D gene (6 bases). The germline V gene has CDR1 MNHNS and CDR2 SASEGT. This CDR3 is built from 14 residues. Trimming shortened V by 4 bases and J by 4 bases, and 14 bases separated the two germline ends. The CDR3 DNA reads TGTGCCAGCAGTGGGTCCGGGACACTGTACGAGCAGTACTTC. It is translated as CASSGSGTLYEQYF.

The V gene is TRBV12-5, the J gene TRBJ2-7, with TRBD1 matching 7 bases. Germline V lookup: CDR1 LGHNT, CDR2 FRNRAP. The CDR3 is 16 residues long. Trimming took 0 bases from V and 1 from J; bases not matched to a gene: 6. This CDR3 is CASGLVLTGVSYEQYF. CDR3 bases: TGTGCTAGTGGTTTGGTACTAACAGGGGTTTCCTACGAGCAGTACTTC.

CDR3 DNA sequence: TGTGCCAGTAGTATAACCGGGGGAGCCTACGAGCAGTACTTC. As protein: CASSITGGAYEQYF. The chain carries TRBV19 and TRBJ2-7; tentatively, D is TRBD2 (6 bases). CDR3 length: 14 amino acids. V was cut by 2 bases and J by 2 bases, with 10 bases left in between. Looked up from germline, CDR1 is LNHDA and CDR2 is SQIVND (reference sequence).

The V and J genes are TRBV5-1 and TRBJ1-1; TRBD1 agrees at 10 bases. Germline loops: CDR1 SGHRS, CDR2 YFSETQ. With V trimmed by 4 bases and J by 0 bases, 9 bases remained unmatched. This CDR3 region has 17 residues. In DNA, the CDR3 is TGCGCCAGCAGCAAGGGACAGGGGTCACTTATGAACACTGAAGCTTTCTTT. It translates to CASSKGQGSLMNTEAFF.

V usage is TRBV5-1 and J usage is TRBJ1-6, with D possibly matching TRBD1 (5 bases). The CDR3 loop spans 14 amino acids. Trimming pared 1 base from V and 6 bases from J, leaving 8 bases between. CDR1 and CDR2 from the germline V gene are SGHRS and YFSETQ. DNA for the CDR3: TGCGCCAGCAGCTTGCTCCAGGGTAATTCACCCCTCCACTTT. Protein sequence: CASSLLQGNSPLHF. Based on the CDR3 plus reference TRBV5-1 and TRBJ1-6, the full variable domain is KAGVTQTPRYLIKTRGQQVTLSCSPISGHRSVSWYQQTPGQGLQFLFEYFSETQRNKGNFPGRFSGRQFSNSRSEMNVSTLELGDSALYLCASSLLQGNSPLHFGNGTRLTVT.

CDR3 in amino acids: CASSLSQGTTRYEQYF. The CDR3 nucleotides are TGTGCCAGCAGTTTATCGCAGGGGACAACCCGCTACGAGCAGTACTTC. This chain uses TRBV27 with TRBJ2-7, with D tentatively TRBD1 (6 bases). Germline values: CDR1 MNHEY, CDR2 SMNVEV (reference sequence). Between the trimmed V and J ends, which lost 0 bases and 3 bases, there was a span of 15 bases. The length of the CDR3 is 16 residues.

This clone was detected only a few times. The CDR3, as DNA: TGTGCCAGCAGCCAATCATTTGGGAGTCCGTATGGCTACACCTTC. This sequence encodes CASSQSFGSPYGYTF. The chain couples TRBV4-2 to TRBJ1-2; D is ambiguous. Trimming cost V 2 bases and J 5 bases, with 15 bases left between them. The CDR3 contains 15 residues. Germline V lookup: CDR1 LGHNA, CDR2 YNFKEQ.

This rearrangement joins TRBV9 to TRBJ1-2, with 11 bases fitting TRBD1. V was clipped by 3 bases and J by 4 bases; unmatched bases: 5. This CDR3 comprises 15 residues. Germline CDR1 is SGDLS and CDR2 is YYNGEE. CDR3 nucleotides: TGTGCCAGCAGCGCCTTGGGGACAGGGGGCTATGGCTACACCTTC. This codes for CASSALGTGGYGYTF.

The DNA for the CDR3 is TGTGCCAGCTCACCATCTCCGGTACAGGGGTTAGGGCAGCCCCAGCATTTT. It is translated as CASSPSPVQGLGQPQHF. The chain is built from TRBV18 and TRBJ1-5; the match to TRBD1 covers 7 bases. V shed 2 bases, J shed 7 bases, and the junction held 14 bases outside the gene matches. The CDR3 is 17 amino acids. In germline, CDR1 is KGHSH, CDR2 LQKENI.

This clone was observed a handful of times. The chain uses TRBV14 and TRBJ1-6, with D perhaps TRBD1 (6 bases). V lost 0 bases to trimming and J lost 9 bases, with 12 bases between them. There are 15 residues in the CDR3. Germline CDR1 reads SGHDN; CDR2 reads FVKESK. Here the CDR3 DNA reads TGTGCCAGCAGCCAAGAGAGGACAGTGACTTCACCCCTCCACTTT. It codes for CASSQERTVTSPLHF.

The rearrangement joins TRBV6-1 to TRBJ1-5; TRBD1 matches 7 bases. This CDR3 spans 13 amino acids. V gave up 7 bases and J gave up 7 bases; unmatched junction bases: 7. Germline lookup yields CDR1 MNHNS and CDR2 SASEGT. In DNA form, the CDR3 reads TGTGCCAGCAATGTCAGGGGGGAACAGCCCCAGCATTTT. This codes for CASNVRGEQPQHF.

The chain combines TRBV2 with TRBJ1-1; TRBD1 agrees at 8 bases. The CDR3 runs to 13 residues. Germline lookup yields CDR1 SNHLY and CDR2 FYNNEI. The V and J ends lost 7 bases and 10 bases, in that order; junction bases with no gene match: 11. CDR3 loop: CASIVAGGAGAFF. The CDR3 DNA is TGTGCCAGCATTGTGGCAGGGGGCGCAGGAGCTTTCTTT.

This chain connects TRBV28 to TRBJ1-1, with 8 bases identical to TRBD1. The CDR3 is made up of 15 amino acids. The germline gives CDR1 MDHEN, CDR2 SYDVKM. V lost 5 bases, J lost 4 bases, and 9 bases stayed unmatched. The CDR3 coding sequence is TGTGCCAGCAGTACCCCCAGACAGGGGAGCACTGAAGCTTTCTTT. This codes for CASSTPRQGSTEAFF. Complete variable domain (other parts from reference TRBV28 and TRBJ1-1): DVKVTQSSRYLVKRTGEKVFLECVQDMDHENMFWYRQDPGLGLRLIYFSYDVKMKEKGDIPEGYSVSREKKERFSLILESASTNQTSMYLCASSTPRQGSTEAFFGQGTRLTVV.

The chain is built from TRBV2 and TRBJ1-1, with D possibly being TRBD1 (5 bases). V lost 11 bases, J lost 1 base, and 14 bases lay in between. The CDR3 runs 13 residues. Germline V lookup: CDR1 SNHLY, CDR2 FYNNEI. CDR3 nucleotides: TGTGCCTCCTATCGACAGAAGAACACTGAAGCTTTCTTT. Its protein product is CASYRQKNTEAFF.

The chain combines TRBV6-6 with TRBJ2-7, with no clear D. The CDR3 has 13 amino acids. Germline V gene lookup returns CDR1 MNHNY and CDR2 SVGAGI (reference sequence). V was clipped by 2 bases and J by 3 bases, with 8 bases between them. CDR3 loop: CASSYLPGYEQYF. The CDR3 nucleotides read TGTGCCAGCAGTTACCTTCCAGGCTACGAGCAGTACTTC.

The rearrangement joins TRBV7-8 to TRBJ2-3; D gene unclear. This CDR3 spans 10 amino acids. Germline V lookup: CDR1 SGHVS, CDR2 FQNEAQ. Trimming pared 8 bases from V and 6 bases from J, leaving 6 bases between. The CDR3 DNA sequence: TGTGCCAGCGGCCAGGATACGCAGTATTTT. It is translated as CASGQDTQYF.

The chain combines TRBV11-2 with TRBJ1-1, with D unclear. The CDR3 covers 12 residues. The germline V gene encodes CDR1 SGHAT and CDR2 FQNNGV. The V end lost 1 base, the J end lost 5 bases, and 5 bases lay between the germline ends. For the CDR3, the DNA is TGTGCCAGCAGCTTAGCCGGGACTGAAGCTTTCTTT. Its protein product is CASSLAGTEAFF.